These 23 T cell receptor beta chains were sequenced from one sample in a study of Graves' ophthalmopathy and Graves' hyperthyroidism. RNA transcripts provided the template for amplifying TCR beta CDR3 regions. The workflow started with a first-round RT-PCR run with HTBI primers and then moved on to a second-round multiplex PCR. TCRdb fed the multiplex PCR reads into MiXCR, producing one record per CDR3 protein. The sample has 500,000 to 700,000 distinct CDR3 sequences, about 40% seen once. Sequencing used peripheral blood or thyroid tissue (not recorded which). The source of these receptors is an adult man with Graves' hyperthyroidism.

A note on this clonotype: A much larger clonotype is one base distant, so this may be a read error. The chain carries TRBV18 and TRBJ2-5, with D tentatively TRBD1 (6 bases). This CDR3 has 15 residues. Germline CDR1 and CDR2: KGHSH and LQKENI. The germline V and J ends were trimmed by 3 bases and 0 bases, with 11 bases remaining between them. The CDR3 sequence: CASSPQTGNQETQYF. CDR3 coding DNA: TGTGCCAGCTCACCTCAAACAGGGAACCAAGAGACCCAGTACTTC.

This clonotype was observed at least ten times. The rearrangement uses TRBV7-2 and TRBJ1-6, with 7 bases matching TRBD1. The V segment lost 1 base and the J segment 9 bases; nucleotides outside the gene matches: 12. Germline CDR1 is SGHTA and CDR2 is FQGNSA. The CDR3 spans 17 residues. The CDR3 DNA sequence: TGTGCCAGCAGCTTAGGGCCAGACAGGGAACGTACTTCACCCCTCCACTTT. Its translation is CASSLGPDRERTSPLHF.

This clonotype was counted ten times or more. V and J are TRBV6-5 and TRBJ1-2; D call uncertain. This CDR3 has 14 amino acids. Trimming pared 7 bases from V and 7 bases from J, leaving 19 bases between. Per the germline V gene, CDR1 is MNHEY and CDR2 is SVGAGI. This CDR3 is CASTSTRAFGGYTF. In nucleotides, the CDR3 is TGTGCCAGCACTAGTACGAGGGCATTTGGTGGCTACACCTTC.

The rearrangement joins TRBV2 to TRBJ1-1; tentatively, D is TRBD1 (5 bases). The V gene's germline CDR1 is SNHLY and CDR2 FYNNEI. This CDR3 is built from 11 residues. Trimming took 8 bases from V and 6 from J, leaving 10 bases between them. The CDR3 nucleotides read TGTGCCAGCCTCCTGGGGGCTGAAGCTTTCTTT. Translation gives CASLLGAEAFF. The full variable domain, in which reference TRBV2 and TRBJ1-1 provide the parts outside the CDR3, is EPEVTQTPSHQVTQMGQEVILRCVPISNHLYFYWYRQILGQKVEFLVSFYNNEISEKSEIFDDQFSVERPDGSNFTLKIRSTKLEDSAMYFCASLLGAEAFFGQGTRLTVV.

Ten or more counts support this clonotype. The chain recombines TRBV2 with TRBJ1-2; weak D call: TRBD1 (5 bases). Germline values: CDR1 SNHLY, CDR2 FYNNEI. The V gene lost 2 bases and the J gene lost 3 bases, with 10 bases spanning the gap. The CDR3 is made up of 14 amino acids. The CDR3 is CASSEIGGDYGYTF. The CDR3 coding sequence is TGTGCCAGCAGTGAAATTGGGGGAGACTATGGCTACACCTTC.

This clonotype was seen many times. CDR3 sequence (DNA): TGTGCCAGCAGTTACATGGCTAACTATGGCTACACCTTC. Protein: CASSYMANYGYTF. The chain combines TRBV6-6 with TRBJ1-2; D not resolved. V shed 2 bases and J shed 0 bases, with 4 bases lying between them. The CDR3 length is 13 residues. Germline CDR1 is MNHNY and CDR2 is SVGAGI (reference sequence).

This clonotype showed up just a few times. CDR3 coding DNA: TGTGCCAGCAGCCAAGGTTTCGGAGATAGCAATCAGCCCCAGCATTTT. Translation: CASSQGFGDSNQPQHF. The chain has TRBV11-1 and TRBJ1-5; D gene unclear. Germline CDR1 and CDR2: SGHAT and FQDESV (reference sequence). This CDR3 is 16 amino acids long. The V end lost 5 bases, the J end lost 0 bases, and 14 bases lay between the germline ends.

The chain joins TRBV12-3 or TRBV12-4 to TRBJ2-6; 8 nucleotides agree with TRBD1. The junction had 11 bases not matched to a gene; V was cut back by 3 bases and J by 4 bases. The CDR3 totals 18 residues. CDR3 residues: CASSFGRTGWSGANVLTF. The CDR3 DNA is TGTGCCAGCAGTTTCGGCAGGACAGGGTGGTCCGGGGCCAACGTCCTGACTTTC.

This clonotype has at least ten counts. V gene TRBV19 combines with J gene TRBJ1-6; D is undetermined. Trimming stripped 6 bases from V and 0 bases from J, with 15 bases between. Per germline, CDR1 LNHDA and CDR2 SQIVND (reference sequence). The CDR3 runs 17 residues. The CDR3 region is CASSNTEPSSYNSPLHF. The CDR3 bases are TGTGCCAGTAGCAACACGGAGCCGAGCTCCTATAATTCACCCCTCCACTTT. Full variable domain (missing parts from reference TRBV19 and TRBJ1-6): DGGITQSPKYLFRKEGQNVTLSCEQNLNHDAMYWYRQDPGQGLRLIYYSQIVNDFQKGDIAEGYSVSREKKESFPLTVTSAQKNPTAFYLCASSNTEPSSYNSPLHFGNGTRLTVT.

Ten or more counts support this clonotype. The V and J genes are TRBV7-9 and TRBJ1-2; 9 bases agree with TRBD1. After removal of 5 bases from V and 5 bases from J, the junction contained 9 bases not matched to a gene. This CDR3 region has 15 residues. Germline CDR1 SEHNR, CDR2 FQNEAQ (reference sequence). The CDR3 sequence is CASSPPGQGGYGYTF. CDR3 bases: TGTGCCAGCAGCCCACCGGGACAGGGCGGGTATGGCTACACCTTC. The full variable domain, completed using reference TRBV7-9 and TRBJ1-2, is DTGVSQNPRHKITKRGQNVTFRCDPISEHNRLYWYRQTLGQGPEFLTYFQNEAQLEKSRLLSDRFSAERPKGSFSTLEIQRTEQGDSAMYLCASSPPGQGGYGYTFGSGTRLTVV.

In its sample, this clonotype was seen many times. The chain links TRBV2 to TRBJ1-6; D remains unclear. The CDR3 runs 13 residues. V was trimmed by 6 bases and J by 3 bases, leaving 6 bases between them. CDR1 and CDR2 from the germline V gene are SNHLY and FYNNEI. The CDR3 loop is CASRRDYNSPLHF. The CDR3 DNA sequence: TGTGCCAGCAGAAGGGACTATAATTCACCCCTCCACTTT. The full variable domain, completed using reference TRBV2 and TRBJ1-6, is EPEVTQTPSHQVTQMGQEVILRCVPISNHLYFYWYRQILGQKVEFLVSFYNNEISEKSEIFDDQFSVERPDGSNFTLKIRSTKLEDSAMYFCASRRDYNSPLHFGNGTRLTVT.

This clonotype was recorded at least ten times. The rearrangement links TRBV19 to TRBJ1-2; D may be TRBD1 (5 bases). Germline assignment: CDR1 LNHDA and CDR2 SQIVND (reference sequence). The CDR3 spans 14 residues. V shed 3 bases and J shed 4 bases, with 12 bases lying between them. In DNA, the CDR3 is TGTGCCAGTAGTATCCTAATACAGGCCTATGGCTACACCTTC. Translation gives CASSILIQAYGYTF.

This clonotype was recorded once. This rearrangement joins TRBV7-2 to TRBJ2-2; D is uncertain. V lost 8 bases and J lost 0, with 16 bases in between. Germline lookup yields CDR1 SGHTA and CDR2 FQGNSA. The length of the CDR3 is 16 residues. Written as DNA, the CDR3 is TGTGCCAGCTCACCTCCTGGAGCCCCGAACACCGGGGAGCTGTTTTTT. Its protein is CASSPPGAPNTGELFF.

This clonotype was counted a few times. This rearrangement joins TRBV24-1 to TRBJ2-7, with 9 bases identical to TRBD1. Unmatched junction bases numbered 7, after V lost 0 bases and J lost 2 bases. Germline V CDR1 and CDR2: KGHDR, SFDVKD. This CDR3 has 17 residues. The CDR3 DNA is TGTGCCACCAGTGATTTGCCCCGACAGGGGGATGCCTACGAGCAGTACTTC. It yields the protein CATSDLPRQGDAYEQYF.

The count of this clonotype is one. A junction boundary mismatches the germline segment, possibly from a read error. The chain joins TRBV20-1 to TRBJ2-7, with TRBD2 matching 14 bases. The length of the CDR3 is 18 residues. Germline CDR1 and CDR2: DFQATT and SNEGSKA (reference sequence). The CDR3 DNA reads TGCGGTGCTAGCTTAGGGACTAGCGGGAGCTACCTCACCTACGAGCAGTACTTC. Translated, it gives CGASLGTSGSYLTYEQYF.

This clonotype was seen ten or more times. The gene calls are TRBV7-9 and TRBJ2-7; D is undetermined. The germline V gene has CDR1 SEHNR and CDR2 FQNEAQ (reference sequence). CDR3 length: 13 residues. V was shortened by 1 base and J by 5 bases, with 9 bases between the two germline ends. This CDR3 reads CASSLDVKNEQYF. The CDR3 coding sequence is TGTGCCAGCAGCTTAGACGTAAAGAACGAGCAGTACTTC. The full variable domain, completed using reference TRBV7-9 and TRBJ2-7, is DTGVSQNPRHKITKRGQNVTFRCDPISEHNRLYWYRQTLGQGPEFLTYFQNEAQLEKSRLLSDRFSAERPKGSFSTLEIQRTEQGDSAMYLCASSLDVKNEQYFGPGTRLTVT.

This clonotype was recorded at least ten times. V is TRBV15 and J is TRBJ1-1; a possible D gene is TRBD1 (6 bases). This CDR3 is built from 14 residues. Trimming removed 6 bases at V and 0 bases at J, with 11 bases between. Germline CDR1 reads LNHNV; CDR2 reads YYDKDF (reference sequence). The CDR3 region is CATRGGGMNTEAFF. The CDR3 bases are TGTGCCACCAGGGGAGGGGGGATGAACACTGAAGCTTTCTTT. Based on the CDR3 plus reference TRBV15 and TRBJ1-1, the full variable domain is DAMVIQNPRYQVTQFGKPVTLSCSQTLNHNVMYWYQQKSSQAPKLLFHYYDKDFNNEADTPDNFQSRRPNTSFCFLDIRSPGLGDTAMYLCATRGGGMNTEAFFGQGTRLTVV.

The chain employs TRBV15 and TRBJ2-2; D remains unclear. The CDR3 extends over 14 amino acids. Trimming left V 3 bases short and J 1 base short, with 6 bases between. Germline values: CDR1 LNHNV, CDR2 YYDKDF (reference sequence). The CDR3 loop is CATSRGVNTGELFF. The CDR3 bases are TGTGCCACCAGCAGGGGCGTGAACACCGGGGAGCTGTTTTTT. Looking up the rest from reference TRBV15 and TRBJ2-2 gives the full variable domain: DAMVIQNPRYQVTQFGKPVTLSCSQTLNHNVMYWYQQKSSQAPKLLFHYYDKDFNNEADTPDNFQSRRPNTSFCFLDIRSPGLGDTAMYLCATSRGVNTGELFFGEGSRLTVL.

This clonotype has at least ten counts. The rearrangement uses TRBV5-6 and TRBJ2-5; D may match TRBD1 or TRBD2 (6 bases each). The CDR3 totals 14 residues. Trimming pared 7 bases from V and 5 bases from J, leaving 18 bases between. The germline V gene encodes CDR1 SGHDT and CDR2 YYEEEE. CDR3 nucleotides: TGTGCCAGCCTTCGGAGGGGGGACGGGGAGACCCAGTACTTC. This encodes CASLRRGDGETQYF.

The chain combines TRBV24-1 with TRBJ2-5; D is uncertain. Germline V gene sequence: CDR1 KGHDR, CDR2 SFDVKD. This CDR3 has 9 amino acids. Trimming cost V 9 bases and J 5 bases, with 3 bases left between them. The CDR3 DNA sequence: TGTGCCACCTTGGAGACCCAGTACTTC. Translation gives CATLETQYF.

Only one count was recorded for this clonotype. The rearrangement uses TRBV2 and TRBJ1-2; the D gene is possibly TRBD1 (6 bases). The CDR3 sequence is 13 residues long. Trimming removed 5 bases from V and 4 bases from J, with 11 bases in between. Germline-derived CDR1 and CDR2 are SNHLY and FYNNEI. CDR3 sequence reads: CASSYPTGYGYTF. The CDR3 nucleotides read TGTGCCAGCAGTTACCCGACAGGCTATGGCTACACCTTC.

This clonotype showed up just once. DNA of the CDR3: TGTGCCAGCAGATGGGGGGGCGGGAGAAGCTATGGCTACACCTTC. Protein product: CASRWGGGRSYGYTF. The chain couples TRBV12-3 or TRBV12-4 to TRBJ1-2; D possibly corresponds to TRBD1 (6 bases). V shed 6 bases and J shed 4 bases, with 18 bases lying between them. The CDR3 length is 15 residues.

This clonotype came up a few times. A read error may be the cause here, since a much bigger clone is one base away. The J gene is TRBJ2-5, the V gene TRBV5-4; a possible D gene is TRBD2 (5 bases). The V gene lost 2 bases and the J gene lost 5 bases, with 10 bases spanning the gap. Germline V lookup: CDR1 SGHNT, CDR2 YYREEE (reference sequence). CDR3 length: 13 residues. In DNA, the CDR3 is TGTGCCAGCAGCTTAGTGGAGGTTGAGACCCAGTACTTC. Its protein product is CASSLVEVETQYF.